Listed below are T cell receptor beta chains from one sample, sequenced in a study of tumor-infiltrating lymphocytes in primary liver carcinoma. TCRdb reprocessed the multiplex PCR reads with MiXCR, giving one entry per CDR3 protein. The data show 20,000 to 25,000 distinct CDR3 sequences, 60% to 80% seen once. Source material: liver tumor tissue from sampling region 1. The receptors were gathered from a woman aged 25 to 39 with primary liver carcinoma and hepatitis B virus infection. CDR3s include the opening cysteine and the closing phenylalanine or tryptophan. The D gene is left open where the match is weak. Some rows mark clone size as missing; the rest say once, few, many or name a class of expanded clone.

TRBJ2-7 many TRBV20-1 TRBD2 TGCAGTGCTAGTCGGACTAGCGGGAGGCACGAGCAGTACTTC CSASRTSGRHEQYF
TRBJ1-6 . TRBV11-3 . TGTGCCAGCAGCTTTAAGTGGAGCTATGATTCAGCTCTCCACTTT CASSFKWSYDSALHF
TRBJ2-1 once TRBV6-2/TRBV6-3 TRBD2 TGTGTCAGCAGTTACTGGGGACGACTAGCTGGAGCGGGGCCCTACAATGAGCAGTTCTTC CVSSYWGRLAGAGPYNEQFF
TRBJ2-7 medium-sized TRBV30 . TGTGCCTGGAGCCCGGGTCCCCCGAACGAGCAGTACTTC CAWSPGPPNEQYF
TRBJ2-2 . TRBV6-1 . TGTGCCAGCGGTGAAACCCTTCTCGGGAGCGCCGCGAACACCGGGGAGCTGTTTTTT CASGETLLGSAANTGELFF
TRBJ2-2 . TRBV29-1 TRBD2 TGCAGTGTTGAAGTAGGGCGGGAGAAGGTCTGGGAGCTGTTTTTT CSVEVGREKVWELFF
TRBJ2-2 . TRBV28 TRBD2 TGTGTCAGCAGTTTGACACTAGCGGGAAGCTCCGGGGAGTTGTTTTTT CVSSLTLAGSSGELFF
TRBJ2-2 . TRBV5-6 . TGTGCCAGCAGCATCCCCCAGGCACATTACACCGGGGAGCTGGTTTTT CASSIPQAHYTGELVF
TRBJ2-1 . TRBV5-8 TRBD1 TGTACCAGCAGCTTGTACAGGGGCAACGAGCAGTTCTTC CTSSLYRGNEQFF
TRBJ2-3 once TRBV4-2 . TGTGCCAGCAGCCAAACTGAGACAGATACGCAGTATTTT CASSQTETDTQYF
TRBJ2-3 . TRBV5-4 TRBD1 TGTGCCAGCAGCTTGGGACAGGGCAGGGGCAAAGATACGCACTATTTT CASSLGQGRGKDTHYF
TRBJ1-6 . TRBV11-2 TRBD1 TGTGCCGGGAAAGGGACAGGGGATTCACCCCTCCACTTT CAGKGTGDSPLHF
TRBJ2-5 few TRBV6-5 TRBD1 TGTGCCAGTAGTGCCGACAGGGGGCTCACCCAGTACTTC CASSADRGLTQYF
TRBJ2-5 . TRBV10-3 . TGTGCCATCAGTGAGTCGGCTGCCAGACAAGGGGCCCAGTACTTC CAISESAARQGAQYF
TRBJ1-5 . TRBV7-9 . TGTGTCAGCAGCCTCGGGAATAGCAATCAGCCCCAGCATTTT CVSSLGNSNQPQHF
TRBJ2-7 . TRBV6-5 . TGTGCCGGCAATTGCAAGGACAGCAGCTCCTACGAGCAGTACTTC CAGNCKDSSSYEQYF
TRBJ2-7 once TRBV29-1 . TGCAGCGTTGAAGAGGACACAGAGTACTCGTACGAGCAGTACTTC CSVEEDTEYSYEQYF
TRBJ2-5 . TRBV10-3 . TGTGCAGTCAGTGAGTCGGCTATCAGACAAGAGACCCAGTACTTC CAVSESAIRQETQYF
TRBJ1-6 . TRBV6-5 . TGTGGCAGGGAAAGGAGTGCCCCCCTTTCACCCCTCCACTTT CGRERSAPLSPLHF
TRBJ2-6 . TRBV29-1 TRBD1 TGCAGCGTTGCTTCGAGGACAGGGATTCATCCTGGGACCAACGTCCTGACTTTC CSVASRTGIHPGTNVLTF
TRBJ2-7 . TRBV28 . TGTGCCAGCAGCCCTCCCGGGAACAGAAACGGCGAGGAGTATTTC CASSPPGNRNGEEYF
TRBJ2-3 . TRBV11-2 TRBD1 TGTGCCAGCAGCCTCTGGACAGGGGGCACAGATACACAGTATTTT CASSLWTGGTDTQYF
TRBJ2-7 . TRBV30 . TGTGCCTGGAGTCGAACAAGGGGCGAGCAGCAGTTC CAWSRTRGEQQF
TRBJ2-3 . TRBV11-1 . TGTGCCAGCAGCTTAAGAGAACTGGCCACAGATACGCAGTATTTT CASSLRELATDTQYF
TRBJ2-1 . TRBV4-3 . TGCGTCAGCAGCCAAGATGCGGTAAGCTCCTACAATGAGCAGTGCTTC CVSSQDAVSSYNEQCF
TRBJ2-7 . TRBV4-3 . TGCGCTAGCAGCCAACCTGTGACGGGGGATCACATTAGCTACGAGCAGTACTTC CASSQPVTGDHISYEQYF
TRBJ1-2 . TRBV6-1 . TGTGCCAGCAGTGAACGGGTCCTGGTACTTAGATATAACTATGGCTACACCTTC CASSERVLVLRYNYGYTF
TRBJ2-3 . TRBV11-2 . TGTGCGAGCAGCCAGACGCGACAGGGAGGGGGAGATACGCAGTATTTT CASSQTRQGGGDTQYF
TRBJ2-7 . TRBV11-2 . TGTTCCAGCAAGATTGCGGGGAAATACGAGCAGTGCTTC CSSKIAGKYEQCF
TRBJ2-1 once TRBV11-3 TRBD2 TGTGCCGGCGTTAGCGGGAGTGGAAATGAGCAATTCTTC CAGVSGSGNEQFF
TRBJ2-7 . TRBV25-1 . TGTGCGAACAGTTTCTACGAGGAGTACTTC CANSFYEEYF
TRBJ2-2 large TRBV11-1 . TGTGCCAGCAGCTTAGTGGGGGGTACGAACACCGGGGAGCTGTTTTTT CASSLVGGTNTGELFF
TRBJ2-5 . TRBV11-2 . TGTGCCAGCAGCTTAGTCTTTGGCAGGCAAGAGACCCAGTACTTC CASSLVFGRQETQYF
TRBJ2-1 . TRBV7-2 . TGTGCCAGCAGCGGCGCAGACACGGGGAGAAATGAGCAGTTCTTC CASSGADTGRNEQFF
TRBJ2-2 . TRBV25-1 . TGTGCCCTTCATGGCGCTTCGTCGCCTTACACCGAGGAGCTGTCCTTT CALHGASSPYTEELSF
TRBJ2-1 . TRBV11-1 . TGTGCCAGCAGCGGGACTGGACGGAGTCAGTTTTTC CASSGTGRSQFF
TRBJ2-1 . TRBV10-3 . TGTGCCATCAGTCCCATCGCGACCCGTGATGAGCAGTTCTTC CAISPIATRDEQFF
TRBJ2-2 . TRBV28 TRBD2 TGTGCCAGCAGTCTGATCGGGAGCGGGGAGATGTTTTTT CASSLIGSGEMFF
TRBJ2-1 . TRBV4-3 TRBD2 TGCGCCAGCAGCCAACACGTAGCGGGAGGCAGAGATGAGCAGTTCTTC CASSQHVAGGRDEQFF
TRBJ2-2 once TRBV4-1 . TGCGCCGGCAGCCAAGCCTGGGAGCTATTTTTT CAGSQAWELFF
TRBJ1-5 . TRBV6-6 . TGTGCCAGAAGTTACTCTTTTGGCAGCGGATCCACAGATACGCAGCATTTT CARSYSFGSGSTDTQHF
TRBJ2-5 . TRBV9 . TGTGCCAGCAGCGTAGTATACTTC CASSVVYF
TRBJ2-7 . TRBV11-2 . TGTGCCAGCAAGAATACAGGGAACTACGAGCAGCACTTC CASKNTGNYEQHF